This passage covers 18 T cell receptor beta chains from one sample sequenced in a study of cytomegalovirus exposure and HLA in healthy donors listed by TCRdb under 2017. The method behind the library was the immunoSEQ multiplex PCR assay. For the multiplex PCR, a mixture combining 60 forward primers for TCR Vbeta segments and 13 reverse primers for TCR Jbeta segments was used. The table comes from immuneACCESS by way of TCRdb, which keeps in-frame sequences with V and J called. Part of the clones is missing from these tables; in studies checked, under half for an unresolved V gene and the rest for unknown reasons. The sample contains under 200,000 clones, over 70% of them found a single time. The ten largest clonotypes hold about 1.5% of the sample. The sample taken for sequencing was PBMCs. The receptors come from a man between 45 and 60 years old in good health and CMV-seropositive.

This rearrangement joins TRBV6-1 to TRBJ2-5; TRBD1 is a possible D gene (6 bases). V lost 4 bases and J 5 bases, leaving 11 bases between the germline ends. The CDR3 covers 13 residues. Germline V lookup: CDR1 MNHNS, CDR2 SASEGT. The CDR3 here is CASSAGGWETQYF. CDR3 DNA: TGTGCCAGCAGTGCTGGGGGCTGGGAGACCCAGTACTTC.

The CDR3 reads CASSLKPTGSRPYGYTF. In DNA form, the CDR3 reads TGTGCCAGCAGCTTAAAACCGACAGGCAGCAGGCCTTATGGCTACACCTTC. The chain links TRBV5-8 to TRBJ1-2; possibly TRBD1 for D (6 bases). Germline V gene lookup returns CDR1 SGHTS and CDR2 YDEGEE. V lost 2 bases, J lost 5 bases, and 22 bases lay in between. The CDR3 spans 17 residues.

This sequence joins TRBV6-5 and TRBJ1-6, with TRBD1 matching over 7 bases. V was clipped by 4 bases and J by 8 bases; unmatched bases: 5. Germline CDR1 and CDR2: MNHEY and SVGAGI. CDR3 length: 14 amino acids. The CDR3, as DNA: TGTGCCAGCAGTTTAGGGGGCGTATATTCACCCCTCCACTTT. Encoded protein: CASSLGGVYSPLHF.

This sequence joins TRBV5-4 and TRBJ2-7; TRBD2 might be the D (6 bases). CDR1 SGHNT and CDR2 YYREEE come from the germline V gene (reference sequence). Trimming cost V 3 bases and J 2 bases, with 15 bases left between them. The CDR3 spans 15 residues. This chain's CDR3 is CASSSGPGGPYEQYF. CDR3 sequence (DNA): TGTGCCAGCAGCTCGGGACCCGGGGGACCCTACGAGCAGTACTTC.

This chain connects TRBV7-9 to TRBJ2-3, with D perhaps matching TRBD2 (5 bases). The CDR3 sequence is 15 residues long. From germline, CDR1 is SEHNR and CDR2 FQNEAQ (reference sequence). Trimming took off 1 base at V and 0 bases at J, with 8 bases between the two ends. The CDR3 loop is CASSLGTLSTDTQYF. The DNA for the CDR3 is TGTGCCAGCAGCTTAGGGACTCTCAGCACAGATACGCAGTATTTT.

CDR3 sequence (DNA): TGTGCCAGCAGCTTGAGGACAGGGGCGCTATTCAACACTGAAGCTTTCTTT. Protein product: CASSLRTGALFNTEAFF. The chain links TRBV7-8 to TRBJ1-1, with 9 nucleotides matching TRBD1. This CDR3 contains 17 residues. Germline values: CDR1 SGHVS, CDR2 FQNEAQ. With 3 bases clipped from V and 2 bases from J, the junction kept 10 bases outside the gene matches. The complete variable domain, with remaining parts taken from reference TRBV7-8 and TRBJ1-1, reads GAGVSQSPRYKVAKRGQDVALRCDPISGHVSLFWYQQALGQGPEFLTYFQNEAQLDKSGLPSDRFFAERPEGSVSTLKIQRTQQEDSAVYLCASSLRTGALFNTEAFFGQGTRLTVV.

This clone was counted only a few times. V usage is TRBV30 and J usage is TRBJ2-1; 16 bases match TRBD2. The CDR3 length is 16 residues. V shed 5 bases and J 9 bases; nucleotides not matched to a gene: 10. Germline CDR1 and CDR2: GTSNPN and SVGIG (reference sequence). CDR3 sequence: CAWDLGLAGGPGEQFF. CDR3 DNA: TGTGCCTGGGACCTGGGACTAGCGGGGGGGCCTGGTGAGCAGTTCTTC.

The chain uses TRBV6-5 and TRBJ1-1, with unresolved D. The CDR3 loop spans 14 amino acids. In germline, CDR1 is MNHEY, CDR2 SVGAGI. Trimming removed 7 bases from V and 1 base from J, with 13 bases in between. The CDR3 coding sequence is TGTGCCAGCATCGCGCTCCGGGGGAACACTGAAGCTTTCTTT. This translates into CASIALRGNTEAFF.

The rearrangement uses TRBV2 and TRBJ2-1; a possible D gene is TRBD2 (6 bases). Trimming took off 2 bases at V and 0 bases at J, with 14 bases between the two ends. The CDR3 sequence is 17 residues long. CDR1 is SNHLY and CDR2 is FYNNEI in the germline V gene. The CDR3 DNA reads as TGTGCCAGCAGTGAAAGTGCGGGATTAAGCTCCTACAATGAGCAGTTCTTC. The encoded protein is CASSESAGLSSYNEQFF.

The rearrangement joins TRBV4-2 to TRBJ2-7, with 8 bases identical to TRBD1. Germline CDR1 is LGHNA and CDR2 is YNFKEQ. CDR3 length: 15 residues. The trim removed 4 bases at V and 5 bases at J, leaving 10 bases unmatched. In DNA, the CDR3 is TGTGCCAGCAGCCCCTTAGATCGGACAGGGCACGAGCAGTACTTC. Protein sequence: CASSPLDRTGHEQYF.

This clone was seen only a few times. The chain employs TRBV7-2 and TRBJ2-3, with D possibly matching TRBD2 (5 bases). CDR3 length: 14 amino acids. Trimming left V 1 base short and J 4 bases short, with 9 bases between. Looked up from germline, CDR1 is SGHTA and CDR2 is FQGNSA. The CDR3 region is CASSLERSADTQYF. The CDR3 region has the DNA TGTGCCAGCAGCTTAGAGCGGTCGGCAGATACGCAGTATTTT.

V and J are TRBV2 and TRBJ1-1, with TRBD1 matching 8 bases. The CDR3 is 14 residues long. V was clipped by 8 bases and J by 0 bases; unmatched bases: 5. Germline CDR1 and CDR2: SNHLY and FYNNEI. The CDR3 nucleotides read TGTGCCAGCTCTAGACAGGGGATGAACACTGAAGCTTTCTTT. Its protein product is CASSRQGMNTEAFF.

The chain couples TRBV5-5 to TRBJ2-7; possible D gene TRBD1, 5 bases. Trimming pared 1 base from V and 4 bases from J, leaving 6 bases between. CDR1 is SGHKS and CDR2 is YYEKEE in the germline V gene (reference sequence). The CDR3 loop spans 12 amino acids. CDR3 nucleotides: TGTGCCAGCAGCTTGCAGGGTTACGAGCAGTACTTC. This codes for CASSLQGYEQYF.

Here the CDR3 DNA reads TGTGCCAGCAGCCGGAGGGTAGCGGGGTCCTACGAGCAGTACTTC. This encodes CASSRRVAGSYEQYF. The chain couples TRBV11-1 to TRBJ2-5; 8 bases line up with TRBD2. With the DNA end fitting TRBJ2-7 better, the J assignment may be wrong. Germline V gives CDR1 SGHAT, CDR2 FQDESV (reference sequence). The length of the CDR3 is 15 residues.

The chain employs TRBV11-2 and TRBJ1-6; tentative D call: TRBD1 (5 bases). Trimming stripped 3 bases from V and 6 bases from J, with 15 bases between. The germline CDR1 and CDR2 sequences are SGHAT and FQNNGV. The CDR3 is 16 residues long. The CDR3 nucleotides are TGTGCCAGCAGCTTTACACCAGACAGAGTTAATTCACCCCTCCACTTT. Its protein is CASSFTPDRVNSPLHF.

In its sample, this clone was seen a few times. This chain connects TRBV5-1 to TRBJ1-1; 7 bases line up with TRBD1. The CDR3 is 18 amino acids. Germline assignment: CDR1 SGHRS and CDR2 YFSETQ. The J segment lost 2 bases and the V segment lost 2 bases, leaving 15 bases of the junction unmatched. The CDR3 here is CASSFSQAPDRINTEAFF. DNA of the CDR3: TGCGCCAGCAGCTTTAGTCAGGCCCCGGACAGGATAAACACTGAAGCTTTCTTT.

This clone was detected once. The chain is built from TRBV5-1 and TRBJ1-3; maybe TRBD1 (5 bases). The CDR3 contains 15 residues. Germline values: CDR1 SGHRS, CDR2 YFSETQ. With 4 bases removed from V and 2 bases from J, the gap between germline ends came to 13 bases. CDR3 sequence reads: CASSRATGAGNTIYF. The CDR3 DNA sequence: TGCGCCAGCAGCCGCGCAACAGGAGCTGGAAACACCATATATTTT.

V is TRBV7-2 and J is TRBJ1-4; 9 nucleotides agree with TRBD1. The V segment lost 5 bases and the J segment 5 bases; nucleotides outside the gene matches: 3. Germline loops: CDR1 SGHTA, CDR2 FQGNSA. The CDR3 is made up of 14 amino acids. The DNA of the CDR3 is TGTGCCAGCAGCCGGGACAGGGCAAATGAAAAACTGTTTTTT. The encoded protein is CASSRDRANEKLFF.